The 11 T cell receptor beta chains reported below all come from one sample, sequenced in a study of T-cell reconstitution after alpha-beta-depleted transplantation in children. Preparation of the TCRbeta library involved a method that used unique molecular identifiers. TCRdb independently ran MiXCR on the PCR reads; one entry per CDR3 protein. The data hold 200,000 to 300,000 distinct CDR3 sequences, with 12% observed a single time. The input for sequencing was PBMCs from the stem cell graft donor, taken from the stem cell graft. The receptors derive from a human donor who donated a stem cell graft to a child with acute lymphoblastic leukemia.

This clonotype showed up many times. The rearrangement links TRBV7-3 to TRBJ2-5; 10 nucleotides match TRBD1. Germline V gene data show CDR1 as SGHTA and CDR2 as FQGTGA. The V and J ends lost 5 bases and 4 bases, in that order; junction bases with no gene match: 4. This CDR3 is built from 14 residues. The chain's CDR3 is CASSAGTGAETQYF. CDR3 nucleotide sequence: TGTGCCAGCAGCGCCGGGACAGGGGCAGAGACCCAGTACTTC.

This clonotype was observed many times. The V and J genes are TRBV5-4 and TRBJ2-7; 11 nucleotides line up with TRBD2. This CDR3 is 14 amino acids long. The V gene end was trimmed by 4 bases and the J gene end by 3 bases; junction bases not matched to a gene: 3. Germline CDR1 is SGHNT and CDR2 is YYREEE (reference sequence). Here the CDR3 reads CASSVGLADYEQYF. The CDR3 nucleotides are TGTGCCAGCAGCGTGGGACTAGCGGACTACGAGCAGTACTTC.

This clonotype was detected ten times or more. The CDR3 spells CASGRAGDEQYF. The CDR3 bases are TGTGCCAGCGGGAGGGCCGGGGACGAGCAGTACTTC. The rearrangement uses TRBV6-2 or TRBV6-3 and TRBJ2-7; 7 nucleotides align to TRBD2. V shed 8 bases, J shed 5 bases, and the junction held 6 bases outside the gene matches. Germline CDR1 MNHEY, CDR2 SVGEGT. The CDR3 runs to 12 residues.

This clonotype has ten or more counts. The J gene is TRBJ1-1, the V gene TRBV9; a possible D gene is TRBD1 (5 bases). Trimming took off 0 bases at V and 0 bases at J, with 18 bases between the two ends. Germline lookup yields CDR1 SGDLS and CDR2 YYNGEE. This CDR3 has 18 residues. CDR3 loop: CASSVDPAAADMNTEAFF. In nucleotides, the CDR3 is TGTGCCAGCAGCGTAGATCCGGCGGCAGCGGACATGAACACTGAAGCTTTCTTT.

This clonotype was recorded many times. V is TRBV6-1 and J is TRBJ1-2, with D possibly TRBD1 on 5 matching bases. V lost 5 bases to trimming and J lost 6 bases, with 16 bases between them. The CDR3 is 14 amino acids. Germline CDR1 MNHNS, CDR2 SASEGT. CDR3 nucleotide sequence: TGTGCCAGCAGTCCCGACAGTTCCGGGGATGGCTACACCTTC. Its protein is CASSPDSSGDGYTF.

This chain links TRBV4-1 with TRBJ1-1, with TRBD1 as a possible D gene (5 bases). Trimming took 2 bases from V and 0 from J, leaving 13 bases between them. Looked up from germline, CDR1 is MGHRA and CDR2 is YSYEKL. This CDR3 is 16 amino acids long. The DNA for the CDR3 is TGCGCCAGCAGCCAATGGAAGGGGCGACTGAACACTGAAGCTTTCTTT. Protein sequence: CASSQWKGRLNTEAFF.

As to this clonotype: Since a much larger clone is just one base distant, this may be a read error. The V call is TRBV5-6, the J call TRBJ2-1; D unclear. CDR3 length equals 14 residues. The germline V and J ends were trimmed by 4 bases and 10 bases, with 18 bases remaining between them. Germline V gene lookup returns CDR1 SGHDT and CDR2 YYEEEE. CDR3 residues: CASSRPDWLGEQFF. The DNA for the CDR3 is TGTGCCAGCAGCCGTCCCGACTGGCTGGGGGAGCAGTTCTTC.

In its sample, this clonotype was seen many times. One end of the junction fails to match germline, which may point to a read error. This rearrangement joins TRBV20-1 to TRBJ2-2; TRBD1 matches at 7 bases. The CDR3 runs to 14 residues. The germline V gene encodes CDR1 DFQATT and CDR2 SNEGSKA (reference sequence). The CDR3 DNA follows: TGCAGTGCTGGAGACAGGGAGAGGGCCGGGGAGCTGTTTTTT. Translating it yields CSAGDRERAGELFF.

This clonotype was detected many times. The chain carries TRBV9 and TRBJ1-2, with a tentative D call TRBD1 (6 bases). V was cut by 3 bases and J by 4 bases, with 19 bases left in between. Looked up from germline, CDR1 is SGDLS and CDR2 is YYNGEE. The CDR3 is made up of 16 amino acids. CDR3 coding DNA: TGTGCCAGCAGCGGTGTTATGCGACAGGCTCCCTATGGCTACACCTTC. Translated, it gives CASSGVMRQAPYGYTF. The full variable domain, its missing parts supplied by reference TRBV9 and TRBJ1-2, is DSGVTQTPKHLITATGQRVTLRCSPRSGDLSVYWYQQSLDQGLQFLIQYYNGEERAKGNILERFSAQQFPDLHSELNLSSLELGDSALYFCASSGVMRQAPYGYTFGSGTRLTVV.

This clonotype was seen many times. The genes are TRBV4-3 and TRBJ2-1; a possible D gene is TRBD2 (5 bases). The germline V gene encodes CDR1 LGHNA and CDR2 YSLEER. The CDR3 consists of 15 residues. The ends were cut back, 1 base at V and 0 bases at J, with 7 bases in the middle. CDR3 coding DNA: TGCGCCAGCAGCCAAGGCAGCGGCTCCTACAATGAGCAGTTCTTC. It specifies CASSQGSGSYNEQFF.

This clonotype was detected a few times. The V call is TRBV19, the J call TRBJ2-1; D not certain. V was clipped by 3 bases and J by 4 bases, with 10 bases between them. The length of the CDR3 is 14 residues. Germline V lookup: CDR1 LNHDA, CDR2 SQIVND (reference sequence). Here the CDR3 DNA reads TGTGCCAGTAGTATCCTGACATCTTACAATGAGCAGTTCTTC. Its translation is CASSILTSYNEQFF.